This T cell receptor (beta chain) was found in a study of regulatory T cells in long-lasting Graves disease. CDR3-region Arm-PCR and iRepertoire HTBI primers produced the TCR beta libraries. Each CDR3 protein gets one entry after TCRdb re-called the multiplex PCR reads with MiXCR. The table lists 430,000 or so distinct CDR3 sequences, roughly a fifth of them singletons, with 14% in the top ten. General observations from the study: Persistent Graves' patients showed a TCR diversity that was lower than that of newly diagnosed ones. Fewer public clonotypes were shared by new patients (approximately 970) than by persistent patients (fewer than 3,000). Because few samples were included, accuracy may have been lower.

Time point in this sample: persistent/refractory GD, antithyroid drugs over 5 years with positive TRAb. PBMC-derived RNA was used for the TCR library. With EDTA tubes as the receptacles, approximately 10 milliliters of peripheral blood were drawn. Germline lookup yields CDR1 MNHEY and CDR2 SMNVEV (reference sequence). The CDR3 has 16 amino acids. Trimming cost V 5 bases and J 0 bases; bases outside gene matches: 10. Many counts were recorded for this clonotype. Its antigen is currently unknown. This receptor was obtained from a female donor with Graves disease. This specimen consisted of peripheral blood mononuclear cells (PBMCs), obtained when the disease was refractory, from a patient treated with antithyroid drugs. This rearrangement joins TRBV27 to TRBJ2-7, with 7 bases lining up with TRBD1. As DNA, the CDR3 is TGTGCCAGCAGTAACAACGGACAGGAGAGCTCCTACGAGCAGTACTTC. This sequence encodes CASSNNGQESSYEQYF.